This TCR beta chain was found in a study of cytomegalovirus exposure and HLA in healthy donors. Germline V lookup: CDR1 SGHRS, CDR2 YFSETQ. V shed 0 bases and J shed 6 bases, with 25 bases lying between them. CDR3 length: 18 amino acids. In the PCR, 60 Vbeta and 13 Jbeta primers were used. The protocol was immunoSEQ multiplex PCR, while the TCRdb copy is restricted to in-frame clones and leaves out a portion. The table includes 210,000 or so clones, around four fifths detected once. With regard to this clone: As yet, its antigen is unknown.

Whole-study results and caveats: Most of the CMV-associated TCR beta chains (in a later analysis) appeared to be HLA-restricted. The study flagged about 150 TCR beta chains as cytomegalovirus-associated.

Sequences were obtained from PBMCs. This clonotype originated in a boy between 2 and 15 years old in good health and CMV-seronegative. V and J are TRBV5-1 and TRBJ2-7; TRBD2 is a possible D gene (6 bases). Written as DNA, the CDR3 is TGCGCCAGCAGCTTGGTTGGAGGGACGAGGTATAGGCCTAGCGAGCAGTACTTC. It codes for CASSLVGGTRYRPSEQYF.